These 10 T cell receptor beta chains came from one sample sequenced in a study. TCRdb passed the 5' RACE reads through MiXCR, listing each CDR3 protein once. Found here are about 60,000 distinct CDR3 sequences, around 30% of them singletons; the top ten hold 2.3%. The sample comprised tumor-infiltrating naive CD4+ T cells sorted from the breast tumor. Subset noted: naive CD4+ T cells, CD4+CD45RA+CD25-. These receptors all come from a female donor with breast cancer.

V usage is TRBV7-9 and J usage is TRBJ2-1; the D is unclear. V lost 4 bases to trimming and J lost 8 bases, with 9 bases between them. The CDR3 is made up of 12 amino acids. Per the germline V gene, CDR1 is SEHNR and CDR2 is FQNEAQ (reference sequence). The CDR3 region is CASSSNHDEQFF. CDR3 nucleotides: TGTGCCAGCAGCTCTAATCACGATGAGCAGTTCTTC.

The chain employs TRBV5-1 and TRBJ2-3; no firm D call. Trimming cost V 1 base and J 1 base, with 10 bases left between them. The CDR3 length is 15 residues. Germline V CDR1 and CDR2: SGHRS, YFSETQ. The CDR3 region has the DNA TGCGCCAGCAGCTTGAACCCGGTCGGCACAGATACGCAGTATTTT. Protein product: CASSLNPVGTDTQYF.

This clonotype was counted a few times. This sequence joins TRBV5-6 and TRBJ1-6; no definite D call. With 1 base removed from V and 4 bases from J, the gap between germline ends came to 9 bases. CDR1 is SGHDT, CDR2 YYEEEE, per germline. CDR3 length: 15 amino acids. The CDR3 sequence is CASSLRWDYNSPLHF. DNA for the CDR3: TGTGCCAGCAGCTTGAGGTGGGATTATAATTCACCCCTCCACTTT.

This clonotype was seen ten or more times. The V gene is TRBV20-1, the J gene TRBJ2-7; D call uncertain. Germline CDR1 and CDR2: DFQATT and SNEGSKA (reference sequence). The CDR3 runs 13 residues. The ends were cut back, 5 bases at V and 4 bases at J, with 15 bases in the middle. The CDR3 loop is CSAPRHSTYEQYF. For the CDR3, the DNA is TGCAGTGCTCCCCGCCATTCCACATACGAGCAGTACTTC.

This chain links TRBV7-3 with TRBJ2-6; 8 bases align to TRBD1. Losses at the gene ends were 4 bases for V and 9 bases for J; bases not matched to a gene: 11. This CDR3 region has 16 residues. Germline CDR1 and CDR2: SGHTA and FQGTGA. For the CDR3, the DNA is TGTGCCAGCAGCTCACAAGGACAGGGACAAGGCAACGTCCTGACTTTC. Encoded protein: CASSSQGQGQGNVLTF.

V and J are TRBV28 and TRBJ1-1, with unresolved D. Germline V gives CDR1 MDHEN, CDR2 SYDVKM. The CDR3 totals 13 residues. V gave up 3 bases and J gave up 1 base, with 6 bases separating them. This chain's CDR3 is CASSFAGNTEAFF. The CDR3 nucleotides read TGTGCCAGCAGTTTCGCAGGGAACACTGAAGCTTTCTTT.

The genes are TRBV4-2 and TRBJ1-2; no firm D call. Trimming removed 0 bases from V and 0 bases from J, with 14 bases in between. The CDR3 has 17 amino acids. Germline V gene lookup returns CDR1 LGHNA and CDR2 YNFKEQ. CDR3 sequence reads: CASSQDRGGHTNYGYTF. The DNA of the CDR3 is TGTGCCAGCAGCCAAGATCGAGGAGGCCACACTAACTATGGCTACACCTTC.

Concerning this clonotype: A junction end diverges from the germline sequence, so it may reflect a read error. The chain combines TRBV6-6 with TRBJ1-6; D gene unclear. This CDR3 comprises 15 residues. Germline CDR1 is MNHNY and CDR2 is SVGAGI (reference sequence). The DNA for the CDR3 is TGCGCCAGCAGTGAGTCTTTGGAACATCCGTCACCCCTCCACTTT. As protein: CASSESLEHPSPLHF.

The V gene is TRBV7-2, the J gene TRBJ2-5, with 7 positions matching TRBD1. The CDR3 sequence is 14 residues long. From germline, CDR1 is SGHTA and CDR2 FQGNSA. V was clipped by 5 bases and J by 2 bases; unmatched bases: 5. CDR3 bases: TGTGCCAGCAGCCCGACAGGGCCTCAAGAGACCCAGTACTTC. Translating it yields CASSPTGPQETQYF.

The V call is TRBV7-2, the J call TRBJ2-2; D gene unclear. The germline V gene has CDR1 SGHTA and CDR2 FQGNSA. The CDR3 contains 16 residues. V lost 5 bases, J lost 4 bases, and 17 bases lay in between. CDR3 protein: CASSLHAGWSTGELFF. The CDR3 nucleotides are TGTGCCAGCAGCCTACACGCTGGTTGGTCCACCGGGGAGCTGTTTTTT.